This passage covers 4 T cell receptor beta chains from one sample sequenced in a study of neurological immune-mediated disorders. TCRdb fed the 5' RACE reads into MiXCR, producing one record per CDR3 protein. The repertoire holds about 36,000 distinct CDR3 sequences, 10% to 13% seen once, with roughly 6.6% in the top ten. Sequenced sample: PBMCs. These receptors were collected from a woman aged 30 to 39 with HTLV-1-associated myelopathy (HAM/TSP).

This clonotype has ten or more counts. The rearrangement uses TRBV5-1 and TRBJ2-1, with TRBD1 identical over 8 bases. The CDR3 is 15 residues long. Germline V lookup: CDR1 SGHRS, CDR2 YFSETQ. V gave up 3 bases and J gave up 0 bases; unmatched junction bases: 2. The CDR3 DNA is TGCGCCAGCAGCTCAGGACAGGGCTCCTACAATGAGCAGTTCTTC. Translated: CASSSGQGSYNEQFF.

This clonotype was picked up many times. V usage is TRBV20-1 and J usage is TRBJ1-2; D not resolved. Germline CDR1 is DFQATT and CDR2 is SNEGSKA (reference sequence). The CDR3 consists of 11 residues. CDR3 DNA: TGCAGCGTCCTTGATGTCTATGGCTACACCTTC. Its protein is CSVLDVYGYTF.

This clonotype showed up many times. CDR3 sequence: CASSLEGGLSGYTF. The CDR3 nucleotides read TGCGCCAGCAGCTTGGAAGGGGGCCTGAGTGGCTACACCTTC. The V and J genes are TRBV5-1 and TRBJ1-2; TRBD1 matches at 7 bases. V dropped 0 bases and J dropped 7; count of bases not matched to a gene: 6. Germline lookup yields CDR1 SGHRS and CDR2 YFSETQ. The CDR3 is 14 amino acids.

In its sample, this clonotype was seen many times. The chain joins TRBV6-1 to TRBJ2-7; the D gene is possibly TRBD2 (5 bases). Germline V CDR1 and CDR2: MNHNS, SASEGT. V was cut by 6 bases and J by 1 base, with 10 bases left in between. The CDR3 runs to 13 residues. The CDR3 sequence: CASSLLGSYEQYF. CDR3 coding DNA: TGTGCCAGCAGCTTACTAGGATCCTACGAGCAGTACTTC.